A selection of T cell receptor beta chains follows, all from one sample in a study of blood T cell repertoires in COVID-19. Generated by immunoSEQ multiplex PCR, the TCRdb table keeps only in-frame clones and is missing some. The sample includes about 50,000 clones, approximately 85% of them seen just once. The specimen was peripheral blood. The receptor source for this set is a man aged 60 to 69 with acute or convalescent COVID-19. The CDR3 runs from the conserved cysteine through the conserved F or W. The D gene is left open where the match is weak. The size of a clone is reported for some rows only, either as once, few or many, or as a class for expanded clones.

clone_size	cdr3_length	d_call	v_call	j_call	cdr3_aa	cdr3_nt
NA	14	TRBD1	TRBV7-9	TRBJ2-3	CASSWDREADTQYF	TGTGCCAGCAGCTGGGACAGGGAGGCAGATACGCAGTATTTT
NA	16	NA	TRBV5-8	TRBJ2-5	CASSLGGLEYQETQYF	TGTGCCAGCAGCTTGGGAGGGCTCGAATACCAAGAGACCCAGTACTTC
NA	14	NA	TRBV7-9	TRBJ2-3	CASSLTTTADTQYF	TGTGCCAGCAGCTTAACCACTACCGCGGATACGCAGTATTTT
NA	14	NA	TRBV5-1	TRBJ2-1	CASSGTPGGNEQFF	TGCGCCAGCAGCGGGACCCCCGGAGGGAATGAGCAGTTCTTC
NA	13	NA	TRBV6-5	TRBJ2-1	CASSYDSYNEQFF	TGTGCCAGCAGTTACGACAGTTACAATGAGCAGTTCTTC
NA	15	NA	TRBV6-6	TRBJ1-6	CASSFIPGRNSPLHF	TGTGCCAGCAGTTTCATCCCTGGGAGGAATTCACCCCTCCACTTT
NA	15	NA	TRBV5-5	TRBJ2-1	CASSFSETVYNEQFF	TGTGCCAGCAGCTTTTCCGAGACAGTGTACAATGAGCAGTTCTTC
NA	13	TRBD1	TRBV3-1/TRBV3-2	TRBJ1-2	CASSRTGAYGYTF	TGTGCCAGCAGCCGGACAGGGGCCTATGGCTACACCTTC
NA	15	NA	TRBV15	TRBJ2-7	CATSRDPRGSYEQYF	TGTGCCACCAGCAGGGACCCAAGGGGCTCCTACGAGCAGTACTTC
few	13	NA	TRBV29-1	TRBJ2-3	CSAKQDSTDTQYF	TGCAGCGCCAAACAGGATTCGACAGATACGCAGTATTTT
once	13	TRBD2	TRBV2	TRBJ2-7	CASGTSGRGEQYF	TGTGCCAGCGGGACTAGCGGGAGAGGGGAGCAGTACTTC
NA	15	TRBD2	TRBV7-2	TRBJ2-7	CASSLMSGRGDEQYF	TGTGCCAGCAGCTTAATGAGCGGGAGAGGCGACGAGCAGTACTTC
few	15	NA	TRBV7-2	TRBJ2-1	CASSLVKGVYNEQFF	TGTGCCAGCAGCTTAGTTAAAGGGGTCTACAATGAGCAGTTCTTC
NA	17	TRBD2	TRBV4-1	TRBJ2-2	CASSQVTSGRRTGELFF	TGCGCCAGCAGCCAAGTTACTAGCGGGAGGAGGACCGGGGAGCTGTTTTTT
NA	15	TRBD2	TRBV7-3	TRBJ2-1	CASSLEGLAYGEQFF	TGTGCCAGCAGCTTAGAGGGACTAGCTTACGGTGAGCAGTTCTTC
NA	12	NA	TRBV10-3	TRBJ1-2	CAISGESYGYTF	TGTGCCATCAGTGGGGAGAGTTATGGCTACACCTTC
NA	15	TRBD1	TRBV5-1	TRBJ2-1	CASSLGQGAYNEQFF	TGCGCCAGCAGCTTGGGGCAGGGGGCCTACAATGAGCAGTTCTTC
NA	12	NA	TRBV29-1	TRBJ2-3	CSSQNYADTQYF	TGCAGCTCTCAGAACTACGCAGATACGCAGTATTTT
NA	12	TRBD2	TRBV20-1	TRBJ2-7	CSASGLAGEQYF	TGCAGTGCTAGTGGACTAGCCGGGGAGCAGTACTTC
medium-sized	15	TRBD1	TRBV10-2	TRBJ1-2	CASSDGQGRTYGYTF	TGCGCCAGCAGTGACGGACAGGGCCGAACCTATGGCTACACCTTC
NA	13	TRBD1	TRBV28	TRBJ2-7	CASSLGTGFQQYF	TGTGCCAGCAGTTTAGGGACAGGGTTCCAGCAGTACTTC
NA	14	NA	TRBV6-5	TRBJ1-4	CASTQGSSNEKLFF	TGTGCCAGCACCCAGGGGTCTTCTAATGAAAAACTGTTTTTT
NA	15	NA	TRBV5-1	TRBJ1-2	CASSLAAGRGGGYTF	TGCGCCAGCAGCTTGGCCGCGGGGCGCGGGGGTGGCTACACCTTC
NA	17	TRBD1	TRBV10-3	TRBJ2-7	CAISESGRDRGSYEQYF	TGTGCCATCAGTGAGTCGGGGCGGGACAGGGGTTCCTACGAGCAGTACTTC
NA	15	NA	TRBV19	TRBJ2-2	CASSISQGGTGELFF	TGTGCCAGTAGTATTTCTCAGGGGGGCACCGGGGAGCTGTTTTTT
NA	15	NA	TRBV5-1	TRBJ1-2	CASSLGGESLYGYTF	TGCGCCAGCAGCTTGGGGGGAGAATCTCTCTATGGCTACACCTTC
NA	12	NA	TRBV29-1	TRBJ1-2	CITVGKDTGYTF	TGCATAACCGTGGGGAAGGACACTGGCTACACCTTC
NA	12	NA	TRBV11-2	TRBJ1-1	CASSSGWVEAFF	TGTGCCAGCAGTTCCGGGTGGGTTGAAGCTTTCTTT
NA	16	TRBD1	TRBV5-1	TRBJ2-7	CASTYDGQGYSYEQYF	TGCGCCAGCACCTATGACGGACAGGGGTACTCCTACGAGCAGTACTTC
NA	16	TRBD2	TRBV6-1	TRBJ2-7	CASSEVAGAGGVGQYF	TGTGCCAGCAGTGAAGTTGCGGGGGCGGGGGGAGTAGGGCAGTACTTC
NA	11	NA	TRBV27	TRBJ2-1	CATRVEDEQFF	TGTGCCACCAGGGTAGAGGATGAGCAGTTCTTC
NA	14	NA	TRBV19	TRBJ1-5	CASSMSPNNQPQHF	TGTGCCAGTAGTATGAGCCCGAACAATCAGCCCCAGCATTTT
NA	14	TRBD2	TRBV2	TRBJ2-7	CASSEASGRTEQYF	TGTGCCAGCAGTGAGGCTAGCGGGAGGACCGAGCAGTACTTC
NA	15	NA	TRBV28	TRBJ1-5	CASSWTDSAGQPQHF	TGTGCCAGCAGCTGGACCGACAGTGCTGGACAGCCCCAGCATTTT
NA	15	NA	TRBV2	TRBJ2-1	CASSEVKAAYNEQFF	TGTGCCAGCAGTGAAGTTAAAGCGGCTTACAATGAGCAGTTCTTC
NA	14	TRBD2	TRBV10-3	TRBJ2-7	CAISESTSRYEQYF	TGTGCCATCAGTGAGTCGACTAGCAGGTACGAGCAGTACTTC
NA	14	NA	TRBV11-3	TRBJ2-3	CASSFRGSTDTQYF	TGTGCCAGCAGCTTTCGGGGGAGCACAGATACGCAGTATTTT
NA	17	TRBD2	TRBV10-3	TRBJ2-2	CAISESRLAGDTGELFF	TGTGCCATCAGTGAGTCGAGACTAGCGGGAGACACCGGGGAGCTGTTTTTT
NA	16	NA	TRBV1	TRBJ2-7	CTSSQVPRDRGYEQYF	TGCACCAGCAGCCAGGTTCCCCGGGACAGGGGCTACGAGCAGTACTTC
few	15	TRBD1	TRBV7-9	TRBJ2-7	CASSQGGQGSFEQYF	TGTGCCAGCAGTCAAGGGGGACAGGGGTCCTTCGAGCAGTACTTC
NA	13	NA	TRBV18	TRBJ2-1	CASSPQSEGRRFF	TGTGCCAGCTCACCACAGTCGGAGGGTAGAAGGTTCTTC
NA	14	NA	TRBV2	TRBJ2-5	CASRVQENEETQYF	TGTGCCAGCAGGGTACAGGAAAACGAAGAGACCCAGTACTTC
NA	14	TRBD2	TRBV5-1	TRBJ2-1	CASSSGNSYNEQFF	TGCGCCAGTAGTAGCGGGAACTCCTACAATGAGCAGTTCTTC
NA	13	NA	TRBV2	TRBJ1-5	CASNPTVNQPQHF	TGTGCCAGCAACCCAACAGTAAATCAGCCCCAGCATTTT
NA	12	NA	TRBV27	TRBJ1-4	CASSHRNEKLFF	TGTGCCAGCAGCCATCGGAATGAAAAACTGTTTTTT
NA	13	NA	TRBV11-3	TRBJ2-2	CASRSDSAGELFF	TGTGCCAGTCGGTCTGACTCCGCCGGGGAGCTGTTTTTT
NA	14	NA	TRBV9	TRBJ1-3	CASSPGRAGNTIYF	TGTGCCAGCAGTCCGGGCAGGGCTGGAAACACCATATATTTT
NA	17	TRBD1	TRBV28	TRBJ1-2	CASRTEDRGRSDYGYTF	TGTGCCAGCAGGACTGAGGACAGGGGAAGATCGGACTATGGCTACACCTTC
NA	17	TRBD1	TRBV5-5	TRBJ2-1	CASSMDRVLTTKNEQFF	TGTGCCAGCAGCATGGACAGGGTTCTGACTACTAAAAATGAGCAGTTCTTC
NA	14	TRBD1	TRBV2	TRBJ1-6	CASSLQGVHSPLHF	TGTGCCAGCAGTCTTCAGGGGGTACATTCACCCCTCCACTTT
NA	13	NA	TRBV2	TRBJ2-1	CASSEGLAHEQFF	TGTGCCAGCAGTGAAGGTCTAGCGCATGAGCAGTTCTTC
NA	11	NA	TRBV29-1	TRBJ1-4	CSVVRGEKLFF	TGCAGCGTTGTAAGAGGGGAAAAACTGTTTTTT
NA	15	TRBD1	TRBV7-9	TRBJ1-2	CASSRGWTGGNGYTF	TGTGCCAGCAGCCGAGGTTGGACAGGGGGTAATGGCTACACCTTC
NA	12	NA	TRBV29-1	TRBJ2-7	CSVGGPTYEQYF	TGCAGCGTTGGGGGGCCGACCTACGAGCAGTACTTC